One sample yielded the 18 T cell receptor beta chains listed below, sequenced in a study of control samples from healthy donors and cancer patients. Generated by immunoSEQ multiplex PCR, the TCRdb table keeps only in-frame clones and is missing some. The sample carries approximately 150,000 clones, 96% recorded once. The sequenced sample was blood. The receptors stem from a woman younger than 45 in good health.

The gene calls are TRBV5-1 and TRBJ2-2; D is possibly TRBD1 (6 bases). CDR3 size: 14 residues. V lost 5 bases, J lost 7 bases, and 15 bases lay in between. Germline V gene lookup returns CDR1 SGHRS and CDR2 YFSETQ. In DNA, the CDR3 is TGCGCCAGCAGTCATTCCGGGACACTCGGGGAGCTGTTTTTT. It translates to CASSHSGTLGELFF. The complete variable domain, with remaining parts taken from reference TRBV5-1 and TRBJ2-2, reads KAGVTQTPRYLIKTRGQQVTLSCSPISGHRSVSWYQQTPGQGLQFLFEYFSETQRNKGNFPGRFSGRQFSNSRSEMNVSTLELGDSALYLCASSHSGTLGELFFGEGSRLTVL.

The V gene is TRBV6-5, the J gene TRBJ1-4, with D uncertain. This CDR3 has 13 amino acids. Germline lookup yields CDR1 MNHEY and CDR2 SVGAGI. V shed 3 bases and J shed 3 bases, with 5 bases lying between them. CDR3: CASSYGSNEKLFF. The CDR3 DNA reads as TGTGCCAGCAGTTATGGGTCTAATGAAAAACTGTTTTTT.

The gene calls are TRBV9 and TRBJ1-5; tentatively, D is TRBD1 (5 bases). Germline CDR1 SGDLS, CDR2 YYNGEE. The CDR3 has 11 amino acids. CDR3 sequence (DNA): TGTGTAATCCAGGGAACTCAGCCCCAGCATTTT. Its protein product is CVIQGTQPQHF.

The chain recombines TRBV10-2 with TRBJ1-6; 10 bases map to TRBD1. With V trimmed by 7 bases and J by 7 bases, 4 bases remained unmatched. Per the germline V gene, CDR1 is WSHSY and CDR2 is SAAADI. CDR3 size: 14 residues. The CDR3: CASTRDRGNSPLHF. For the CDR3, the DNA is TGCGCCAGCACCAGGGACAGGGGCAATTCACCCCTCCACTTT.

The CDR3 bases are TGTGCCAGCAGCCTGGGACTGGTTAGCTACGAGCAGTACTTC. This sequence encodes CASSLGLVSYEQYF. The V and J genes are TRBV14 and TRBJ2-7; possibly TRBD2 for D (6 bases). V lost 4 bases and J 3 bases, leaving 13 bases between the germline ends. The CDR3 runs 14 residues. CDR1 and CDR2 (germline): SGHDN, FVKESK.

This clone appeared a single time. CDR3 bases: TGTGCCAGCAGCCGGGACAGGGACTACGAGCAGTACTTC. Protein product: CASSRDRDYEQYF. J is TRBJ2-7 and V is TRBV7-9, with TRBD1 matching 9 bases. This CDR3 region has 13 residues. Germline V gene sequence: CDR1 SEHNR, CDR2 FQNEAQ (reference sequence). The V gene end was trimmed by 5 bases and the J gene end by 3 bases; junction bases not matched to a gene: 2.

V and J are TRBV7-9 and TRBJ1-1; the match to TRBD1 covers 8 bases. The CDR3 totals 16 residues. CDR1 and CDR2 from the germline V gene are SEHNR and FQNEAQ (reference sequence). Trimming at V came to 5 bases and at J to 2 bases, leaving 10 bases not matched to a gene. CDR3 bases: TGTGCCAGCAGCCAGGTTCCCGGACAGGGTAACACTGAAGCTTTCTTT. This gives the protein CASSQVPGQGNTEAFF.

This rearrangement joins TRBV6-5 to TRBJ1-5; possibly TRBD1 for D (5 bases). Between the trimmed V and J ends, which lost 2 bases and 0 bases, there was a span of 11 bases. Germline V gene sequence: CDR1 MNHEY, CDR2 SVGAGI. The CDR3 loop spans 16 amino acids. Here the CDR3 reads CASSYRGPYSNQPQHF. CDR3 DNA sequence: TGTGCCAGCAGTTACCGGGGCCCTTATAGCAATCAGCCCCAGCATTTT.

This chain joins TRBV6-1 and TRBJ2-1, with D possibly being TRBD2 (5 bases). The CDR3 totals 15 residues. CDR1 and CDR2 (germline): MNHNS, SASEGT. Trimming took 2 bases from V and 2 from J, leaving 10 bases between them. The CDR3 region is CASSESSGPYNEQFF. The CDR3 bases are TGTGCCAGCAGTGAAAGCAGCGGCCCCTACAATGAGCAGTTCTTC.

The chain uses TRBV19 and TRBJ2-3; D gene unclear. This CDR3 is built from 16 residues. Deletions cut 3 bases from V and 2 bases from J, with 15 bases between. Germline values: CDR1 LNHDA, CDR2 SQIVND (reference sequence). DNA of the CDR3: TGTGCCAGTAGTATTTTTTCGCGGCAGGCCACAGATACGCAGTATTTT. It is translated as CASSIFSRQATDTQYF.

The genes are TRBV21-1 and TRBJ2-1; no check of the table's D call, TRBD2, against the DNA was made. TRBV21-1 is a known pseudogene. This CDR3 region has 15 residues. As DNA, the CDR3 is TGTGCCACCGTGATCACCCCTAGCGGGAGGAATGAGCAGTTCTTC. Encoded protein: CATVITPSGRNEQFF.

The chain couples TRBV27 to TRBJ2-1, with 11 positions matching TRBD1. V gave up 3 bases and J gave up 5 bases; unmatched junction bases: 3. This CDR3 is built from 15 residues. From germline, CDR1 is MNHEY and CDR2 SMNVEV (reference sequence). CDR3 sequence: CASSLGTGGNNEQFF. DNA for the CDR3: TGTGCCAGCAGTTTGGGGACAGGGGGTAACAATGAGCAGTTCTTC.

This chain connects TRBV30 to TRBJ2-2, with D possibly being TRBD2 (5 bases). CDR3 length equals 16 residues. Germline CDR1 and CDR2: GTSNPN and SVGIG (reference sequence). Trimming removed 0 bases from V and 3 bases from J, with 14 bases in between. The CDR3 spells CAWSVRLRADTGELFF. The CDR3 coding sequence is TGTGCCTGGAGTGTACGTTTGAGGGCGGACACCGGGGAGCTGTTTTTT.

The genes are TRBV28 and TRBJ1-1; 7 nucleotides match TRBD1. CDR1 and CDR2 from the germline V gene are MDHEN and SYDVKM. Germline trimming cut 6 bases from V and 0 bases from J; bases unmatched to any gene: 10. The length of the CDR3 is 16 residues. DNA for the CDR3: TGTGCCAGCAGGTACAGGGGCTTGGGGATGAACACTGAAGCTTTCTTT. It yields the protein CASRYRGLGMNTEAFF.

The rearrangement joins TRBV30 to TRBJ2-5, with D hard to call. The CDR3 is 11 residues long. V shed 3 bases and J shed 4 bases, with 6 bases lying between them. The germline V gene encodes CDR1 GTSNPN and CDR2 SVGIG (reference sequence). The CDR3 reads CAWRRTETQYF. The CDR3 DNA reads as TGTGCCTGGAGACGGACAGAGACCCAGTACTTC.

The V gene is TRBV11-2, the J gene TRBJ2-5, with a tentative D call TRBD1 (6 bases). This CDR3 contains 14 residues. Germline V gives CDR1 SGHAT, CDR2 FQNNGV. V was clipped by 3 bases and J by 5 bases, with 13 bases between them. The CDR3 is CASSFTGSVETQYF. CDR3 DNA sequence: TGTGCCAGCAGCTTCACAGGGAGTGTGGAGACCCAGTACTTC.

The rearrangement uses TRBV4-2 and TRBJ1-6; 7 nucleotides agree with TRBD1. This CDR3 comprises 15 residues. J was trimmed by 5 bases and V by 3 bases; bases with no gene match: 4. Per germline, CDR1 LGHNA and CDR2 YNFKEQ. The CDR3, as DNA: TGTGCCAGCAGCCAGATGACAGGGAATAATTCACCCCTCCACTTT. This codes for CASSQMTGNNSPLHF.

This chain links TRBV5-1 with TRBJ2-2; D ambiguous. The germline V gene has CDR1 SGHRS and CDR2 YFSETQ. V was trimmed by 4 bases and J by 1 base, leaving 8 bases between them. The CDR3 runs 14 residues. CDR3 in amino acids: CASSRTLNTGELFF. The CDR3 DNA is TGCGCCAGCAGCCGCACCCTGAACACCGGGGAGCTGTTTTTT.